This is a list of T cell receptor beta chains from one sample in a study of blood T cell repertoires in COVID-19. Using immunoSEQ multiplex PCR, the repertoire was profiled, and TCRdb retains in-frame clones only, with some absent. The repertoire includes over 100,000 clones, 70% to 90% of them detected once, and about 20% sits in the top ten. Sequences were obtained from peripheral blood. All receptors derive from a woman in her fifties or sixties with acute or convalescent COVID-19. CDR3s include the opening cysteine and the closing phenylalanine or tryptophan. The D gene is left open where the match is weak. Clone size is shown for a subset of rows, as once, few, many or a class of expanded clone.

J gene,clone size,V gene,D gene,CDR3 DNA,CDR3 protein
TRBJ1-5,.,TRBV15,TRBD1,TGTGCCACCAGCAGAGATACAGGGGCCAATCAGCCCCAGCATTTT,CATSRDTGANQPQHF
TRBJ1-1,.,TRBV5-1,TRBD1,TGCGCCAGCAGCTTGGGGCAGGGGGGCACTGAAGCTTTCTTT,CASSLGQGGTEAFF
TRBJ1-2,.,TRBV27,TRBD1,TGTGCCAGCAGTCTCGACTGGACAGGGTTCGGCTACACCTTC,CASSLDWTGFGYTF
TRBJ1-6,.,TRBV25-1,.,TGTGCCAGCAGTGAATTCTCCCTAAACGCTTATTCACCCCTCCACTTT,CASSEFSLNAYSPLHF
TRBJ2-7,.,TRBV4-1,.,TGCGCCAGCAGCCAAGAGGGCCGCCGCCTGGACGAGCAGTACTTC,CASSQEGRRLDEQYF
TRBJ2-1,once,TRBV2,.,TGTGCCAGCGCGATACTAGTTGGCAATGAGCAGTTCTTC,CASAILVGNEQFF
TRBJ1-3,.,TRBV5-4,.,TGTGCCAGCAGCTTGAGAGCCCCTGGAAACACCATATATTTT,CASSLRAPGNTIYF
TRBJ1-1,.,TRBV28,.,TGTGCCAGCAGTTTAGGCAGGGGCACTGAAGCTTTCTTT,CASSLGRGTEAFF
TRBJ2-7,.,TRBV28,.,TGTGCCAGCAGTTTAAGCAGGGTAGTTTCCTACGAGCAGTACTTC,CASSLSRVVSYEQYF
TRBJ1-1,.,TRBV11-2,.,TGTGCCAGCAGCTACCCCGGGGGTTCGACTGAAGCTTTCTTT,CASSYPGGSTEAFF
TRBJ1-2,.,TRBV4-1,.,TGCGCCAGCAGCCCTCACAGGAAAGGGTATGGCTACACCTTC,CASSPHRKGYGYTF
TRBJ1-5,.,TRBV5-4,.,TGTGCCAGCAGCCGACCCGAGGGTGGTCAGCCCCAGCATTTT,CASSRPEGGQPQHF
TRBJ1-1,.,TRBV6-5,.,TGTGCCAGCCTACAGTATTACTTGAACACTGAAGCTTTCTTT,CASLQYYLNTEAFF
TRBJ2-7,few,TRBV6-4,TRBD2,TGTGCCAGCAGAGGTAGCGGGACCGCCTACGAGCAGTACTTC,CASRGSGTAYEQYF
TRBJ1-4,.,TRBV30,.,TGTGCCTGGGGGGGCCTGCTGTTCGGTGAAAAACTGTTTTTT,CAWGGLLFGEKLFF
TRBJ2-2,.,TRBV10-2,.,TGCGCCAGCAGTCTCCAGGCCGCCGGGGAGCTGTTTTTT,CASSLQAAGELFF
TRBJ1-4,.,TRBV20-1,TRBD1,TGCAGTGCTAGTGCCCCCCCGGACAGGGGTTATGAAAAACTGTTTTTT,CSASAPPDRGYEKLFF
TRBJ2-1,.,TRBV9,.,TGTGCCAGCAGCGTAGCTAGTTCCAATTACAATGAGCAGTTCTTC,CASSVASSNYNEQFF
TRBJ1-2,once,TRBV28,.,TGTGCCAGCAGACGCGGTGGGCGGGAAGGCTACACCTTC,CASRRGGREGYTF
TRBJ2-5,few,TRBV15,TRBD2,TGTGCCACCAGCGCGAGCGGGGGAAAGACCCAGTACTTC,CATSASGGKTQYF
TRBJ1-6,.,TRBV7-2,.,TGTGCCAGCAGCTTCCCCGGAGTGCCCCTCCACTTT,CASSFPGVPLHF
TRBJ1-1,.,TRBV15,.,TGTGCCACCAGCAGAGATCGCAGGTCCACTGAAGCTTTCTTT,CATSRDRRSTEAFF
TRBJ1-5,once,TRBV12-2,.,TGTGCAAGTCGCTTGACACCGGCGACAGGGAGCAATCAGCCCCAGCATTTT,CASRLTPATGSNQPQHF
TRBJ1-1,.,TRBV12-3/TRBV12-4,.,TGTGCCAGTAGCGTCGCCGGGAGCACTGAAGCTTTCTTT,CASSVAGSTEAFF
TRBJ1-1,.,TRBV10-3,.,TGTGCCATCAGTGACGCCCGAGGTGGCACTGAAGCTTTCTTT,CAISDARGGTEAFF